This T cell receptor beta chain comes out of a study of cytomegalovirus exposure and HLA in healthy donors. In the case of this clone: The antigen is not known.

Primers included in the PCR were 60 Vbeta and 13 Jbeta primers. The authors' processing: Around 9.9 million shared chains were among the roughly 80 million unique TCR beta chains that a later analysis counted. Clones were read by immunoSEQ multiplex PCR, and TCRdb kept only the in-frame ones, dropping some. The DNA gave D and trimming, while V, J and clone size come from that table. The repertoire holds around 140,000 clones, with 87% as singletons. General study findings and limits: Beyond CMV serostatus, there was no information to go on about immune exposure.

Sequenced sample: PBMCs. This sequence originates from a woman in her 30s in good health and CMV-seronegative.

The CDR3 is CASSQDYMAGGWHEQYF. DNA of the CDR3: TGCGCCAGCAGCCAAGATTACATGGCAGGGGGCTGGCACGAGCAGTACTTC. The V gene is TRBV4-3, the J gene TRBJ2-7, with 8 bases that match TRBD1. V lost 0 bases and J lost 5; bases outside the gene matches: 12. The CDR3 loop spans 17 amino acids. The V gene's germline CDR1 is LGHNA and CDR2 YSLEER.